The clone carrying this T cell receptor beta chain was counted ten times or more. Germline V CDR1 and CDR2: SGHRS, YFSETQ. The V segment lost 2 bases and the J segment 3 bases; nucleotides outside the gene matches: 11. The CDR3 runs to 18 residues. The protocol attached unique molecular identifiers to individual cDNA molecules. MiXCR, applied by TCRdb to the 5' RACE reads, yields one record per CDR3 protein. This table holds 30,000 to 40,000 distinct CDR3 sequences, roughly 4.4% found once. The data belong to a study of early T cells in non-severe SARS-CoV-2 infection. About the study: The sequenced material was bulk RNA from unsorted whole blood, and its chains were unpaired.

Sequencing was carried out using whole blood. The rearrangement links TRBV5-1 to TRBJ2-3, with TRBD2 identical over 11 bases. This TCR derives from an adult who was a healthcare worker with PCR-confirmed SARS-CoV-2 infection or an uninfected control (not recorded which). In DNA form, the CDR3 reads TGCGCCAGCAGCTTAAGACTAGCGGGGAGGGGTGGTACAGATACGCAGTATTTT. Its protein is CASSLRLAGRGGTDTQYF.